Following are 23 T cell receptor beta chains from one sample sequenced in a study of blood T cell repertoires in COVID-19. Clones were read by immunoSEQ multiplex PCR, and TCRdb kept only the in-frame ones, dropping some. The sample lists around 190,000 clones, about 79% occurring once. Sequencing was done on a sample of peripheral blood. The receptors come from a human donor in a cohort sampled during active COVID-19.

This sequence joins TRBV19 and TRBJ2-3; perhaps TRBD1 as D (5 bases). Trimming shortened V by 3 bases and J by 6 bases, and 19 bases separated the two germline ends. The CDR3 has 16 amino acids. Germline assignment: CDR1 LNHDA and CDR2 SQIVND (reference sequence). CDR3 sequence (DNA): TGTGCCAGTAGTATCGACAGTCGCTCTATTTGGGATACGCAGTATTTT. Its translation is CASSIDSRSIWDTQYF. The variable domain in full, with the rest retrieved from reference TRBV19 and TRBJ2-3, is DGGITQSPKYLFRKEGQNVTLSCEQNLNHDAMYWYRQDPGQGLRLIYYSQIVNDFQKGDIAEGYSVSREKKESFPLTVTSAQKNPTAFYLCASSIDSRSIWDTQYFGPGTRLTVL.

The gene calls are TRBV27 and TRBJ2-1, with 10 nucleotides matching TRBD2. The CDR3 contains 18 residues. Germline V gene data show CDR1 as MNHEY and CDR2 as SMNVEV (reference sequence). The V segment lost 1 base and the J segment 10 bases; nucleotides outside the gene matches: 16. The CDR3 sequence is CASSLYPIAGGRGSEQFF. CDR3 coding DNA: TGTGCCAGCAGTTTATACCCCATAGCGGGAGGCCGCGGGAGCGAGCAGTTCTTC.

V and J are TRBV14 and TRBJ2-7; TRBD1 is a possible D gene (5 bases). The CDR3 loop spans 14 amino acids. Germline loops: CDR1 SGHDN, CDR2 FVKESK. Trimming cost V 2 bases and J 6 bases, with 14 bases left between them. The CDR3 sequence is CASSQTGADGEQYF. In DNA, the CDR3 is TGTGCCAGCAGCCAAACAGGAGCAGACGGCGAGCAGTACTTC.

The J gene is TRBJ1-6, the V gene TRBV10-3, with a weak D call TRBD1 (6 bases). V lost 6 bases and J lost 6, with 9 bases in between. The CDR3 covers 13 residues. Germline CDR1 and CDR2: ENHRY and SYGVKD. The CDR3 DNA is TGTGCCATCAGGGACAGCCCTAATTCACCCCTCCACTTT. This encodes CAIRDSPNSPLHF.

The chain is built from TRBV27 and TRBJ1-2; D gene ambiguous. The CDR3 spans 13 residues. Trimming cost V 5 bases and J 2 bases, with 9 bases left between them. Germline loops: CDR1 MNHEY, CDR2 SMNVEV (reference sequence). In DNA form, the CDR3 reads TGTGCCAGCAGTCTCCGGTTGAACTATGGCTACACCTTC. This codes for CASSLRLNYGYTF.

This clone was counted a single time. The chain uses TRBV7-2 and TRBJ1-1; TRBD1 might be the D (5 bases). The CDR3 spans 16 residues. CDR1 is SGHTA and CDR2 is FQGNSA in the germline V gene. Deletions cut 7 bases from V and 0 bases from J, with 18 bases between. CDR3 amino acids: CASTQRRGSVNTEAFF. The CDR3 nucleotides are TGTGCCAGCACGCAAAGGAGGGGATCGGTGAACACTGAAGCTTTCTTT.

The chain links TRBV9 to TRBJ2-5, with 7 bases identical to TRBD2. V lost 0 bases, J lost 5 bases, and 10 bases stayed unmatched. CDR1 is SGDLS and CDR2 is YYNGEE in the germline V gene. The CDR3 is made up of 16 amino acids. The CDR3: CASSVGMGDGGETQYF. CDR3 nucleotide sequence: TGTGCCAGCAGCGTAGGGATGGGAGACGGGGGGGAGACCCAGTACTTC.

This clone was detected once. This chain uses TRBV18 with TRBJ2-1, with a weak D call TRBD1 (5 bases). Germline V lookup: CDR1 KGHSH, CDR2 LQKENI. This CDR3 contains 16 residues. The V gene lost 3 bases and the J gene lost 0 bases, with 12 bases spanning the gap. CDR3 nucleotides: TGTGCCAGCTCACCCATCCTCAGGGCCTCCTACAATGAGCAGTTCTTC. Translated: CASSPILRASYNEQFF.

The chain couples TRBV5-1 to TRBJ2-1; TRBD2 agrees at 9 bases. CDR3 size: 18 residues. CDR1 and CDR2 from the germline V gene are SGHRS and YFSETQ. With V trimmed by 1 base and J by 6 bases, 14 bases remained unmatched. CDR3 DNA sequence: TGCGCCAGCAGCTTGCTGCCCCTACTCCCAGCGGGGGGCAATGAGCAGTTCTTC. Translation gives CASSLLPLLPAGGNEQFF.

The sample holds one count of this clone. The V gene is TRBV18, the J gene TRBJ2-3, with a weak D call TRBD2 (6 bases). The CDR3 runs 22 residues. With 0 bases removed from V and 6 bases from J, the gap between germline ends came to 34 bases. The germline CDR1 and CDR2 sequences are KGHSH and LQKENI. The DNA of the CDR3 is TGTGCCAGCTCACCACCGAGGTCTTTTGGTGTGGAGGGAGCAGGACGTTGTGATACGCAGTATTTT. Protein sequence: CASSPPRSFGVEGAGRCDTQYF.

The chain carries TRBV30 and TRBJ2-7; D is undetermined. The germline CDR1 and CDR2 sequences are GTSNPN and SVGIG (reference sequence). V shed 6 bases and J shed 1 base, with 16 bases lying between them. There are 14 residues in the CDR3. The CDR3 bases are TGTGCCTGCAGCCACAGCCCGAAGTCCTACGAGCAGTACTTC. It encodes CACSHSPKSYEQYF. Supplemented by reference TRBV30 and TRBJ2-7, the full variable domain reads SQTIHQWPATLVQPVGSPLSLECTVEGTSNPNLYWYRQAAGRGLQLLFYSVGIGQISSEVPQNLSASRPQDRQFILSSKKLLLSDSGFYLCACSHSPKSYEQYFGPGTRLTVT.

This chain uses TRBV3-1 (or the pseudogene TRBV3-2) with TRBJ1-2, with 8 bases aligning to TRBD1. CDR3 length: 13 residues. J lost 5 bases, V lost 3 bases, and 2 bases had no gene match. The germline V gene encodes CDR1 LGHDT and CDR2 YNNKEL (reference sequence). The CDR3, as DNA: TGTGCCAGCAGCCATAGGACAGGGTATGGCTACACCTTC. This codes for CASSHRTGYGYTF.

The rearrangement joins TRBV12-3 or TRBV12-4 to TRBJ1-1; TRBD1 agrees at 7 bases. This CDR3 region has 13 residues. The V gene end was trimmed by 1 base and the J gene end by 11 bases; junction bases not matched to a gene: 7. The CDR3 DNA is TGTGCCAGCAGTTTAGGACAGGGCCTAATGGCTTTCTTT. This sequence encodes CASSLGQGLMAFF.

This clone was counted a single time. The chain employs TRBV6-6 and TRBJ2-1; 13 bases are shared with TRBD2. The V gene's germline CDR1 is MNHNY and CDR2 SVGAGI (reference sequence). This CDR3 spans 16 amino acids. After removal of 5 bases from V and 9 bases from J, the junction contained 10 bases not matched to a gene. The CDR3 DNA reads TGTGCCAGCAGTACGCCGACGGGACTAGCGGGAAGTGAGCAGTTCTTC. This encodes CASSTPTGLAGSEQFF.

This chain uses TRBV27 with TRBJ1-1; D is unresolved. Germline V gene lookup returns CDR1 MNHEY and CDR2 SMNVEV (reference sequence). The CDR3 sequence is 13 residues long. V was trimmed by 2 bases and J by 1 base, leaving 5 bases between them. The CDR3 sequence is CASSLMRNTEAFF. For the CDR3, the DNA is TGTGCCAGCAGTTTAATGAGGAACACTGAAGCTTTCTTT.

The chain uses TRBV11-2 and TRBJ2-5; 7 bases match TRBD1. Germline V CDR1 and CDR2: SGHAT, FQNNGV. Germline trimming cut 6 bases from V and 5 bases from J; bases unmatched to any gene: 9. This CDR3 region has 14 residues. Here the CDR3 reads CASRRQGNSETQYF. The CDR3 region has the DNA TGTGCCAGCAGGCGACAGGGAAATAGCGAGACCCAGTACTTC.

This clone has just a few counts. The chain links TRBV19 to TRBJ2-3; tentative D call: TRBD2 (6 bases). Germline assignment: CDR1 LNHDA and CDR2 SQIVND (reference sequence). This CDR3 is built from 13 residues. Trimming cost V 5 bases and J 6 bases, with 12 bases left between them. The CDR3 DNA reads TGTGCCAGTAGTGCCGCAGGGAGGGATACGCAGTATTTT. Amino acid sequence: CASSAAGRDTQYF.

The rearrangement uses TRBV7-9 and TRBJ1-3, with a weak D call TRBD1 (6 bases). Trimming left V 8 bases short and J 0 bases short, with 11 bases between. Germline CDR1 SEHNR, CDR2 FQNEAQ (reference sequence). The CDR3 is made up of 14 amino acids. The CDR3 protein is CASFRGGSGNTIYF. The CDR3 region has the DNA TGTGCCAGCTTCCGAGGGGGCTCTGGAAACACCATATATTTT.

This clone was seen at least ten times. The chain combines TRBV7-2 with TRBJ1-1; D remains ambiguous. Germline CDR1 and CDR2: SGHTA and FQGNSA. Trimming removed 1 base from V and 5 bases from J, with 8 bases in between. This CDR3 contains 13 residues. The CDR3 region is CASSLGRWTEAFF. In DNA, the CDR3 is TGTGCCAGCAGCTTAGGGAGGTGGACTGAAGCTTTCTTT.

There are a few counts of this clone. The chain has TRBV19 and TRBJ1-5, with 10 bases fitting TRBD1. The germline V gene encodes CDR1 LNHDA and CDR2 SQIVND (reference sequence). This CDR3 spans 15 amino acids. With V trimmed by 4 bases and J by 5 bases, 5 bases remained unmatched. The CDR3 loop is CASSTDRGKDQPQHF. CDR3 sequence (DNA): TGTGCCAGTAGTACGGACAGGGGGAAGGATCAGCCCCAGCATTTT.

The V gene is TRBV10-2, the J gene TRBJ2-1, with 14 bases that match TRBD2. This CDR3 is 16 amino acids long. V shed 6 bases, J shed 7 bases, and the junction held 8 bases outside the gene matches. Germline values: CDR1 WSHSY, CDR2 SAAADI. The chain's CDR3 is CASSGTSGSIRNEQFF. In DNA form, the CDR3 reads TGCGCCAGCAGCGGGACTAGCGGGAGCATAAGGAATGAGCAGTTCTTC.

The gene calls are TRBV5-5 and TRBJ2-2; 10 bases agree with TRBD1. The CDR3 spans 16 residues. Looked up from germline, CDR1 is SGHKS and CDR2 is YYEKEE (reference sequence). V lost 4 bases to trimming and J lost 5 bases; unmatched junction nucleotides: 8. Here the CDR3 reads CASSKGQGKRTGELFF. The CDR3 DNA reads TGTGCCAGCAGCAAGGGACAGGGGAAGAGGACCGGGGAGCTGTTTTTT.

In this sample, this clone turned up once. The chain combines TRBV7-6 with TRBJ2-2; 7 bases match TRBD2. Germline trimming cut 1 base from V and 2 bases from J; bases unmatched to any gene: 7. Germline V gene lookup returns CDR1 SGHVS and CDR2 FNYEAQ. The CDR3 length is 17 residues. The CDR3 nucleotides read TGTGCCAGCAGCTTAGGGGGTCTAGCGGCCAACACCGGGGAGCTGTTTTTT. Translating gives CASSLGGLAANTGELFF.